This TCR beta chain was profiled in a study of blood T cell repertoires in COVID-19. This clone showed up many times. Sequencing used immunoSEQ multiplex PCR; TCRdb keeps in-frame clones, though not all of them. The sample holds about 320,000 clones, under 95% seen once. Unmatched junction bases numbered 6, after V lost 4 bases and J lost 1 base. CDR1 SGDLS and CDR2 YYNGEE come from the germline V gene. The CDR3 consists of 16 residues. The J gene is TRBJ2-3, the V gene TRBV9, with TRBD2 matching over 10 bases. This receptor was taken from a man aged 55 to 69 who had recovered from COVID-19. Sequenced: PBMCs or T cells enriched from blood (not recorded which). As DNA, the CDR3 is TGTGCCAGCAGCATATCTAGCGGGGGCGGCACAGATACGCAGTATTTT. Amino acids: CASSISSGGGTDTQYF.